This T cell receptor beta chain comes out of a study of blood T cell repertoires in COVID-19. The wider study: The samples span acute and convalescent COVID-19 from the United States, Italy and Spain. T cells, B-cell-depleted T cells, or PBMCs provided the cDNA or gDNA that served as material.

Authors' processing steps: Using reference gene primer amplification, nucleated cell counts were estimated. TCRdb's table, derived via immunoSEQ multiplex PCR, lists solely in-frame clones and lacks some. V, J and clone size derive from that table, while D and trimming were established from the DNA sequence. This sample has approximately 190,000 clones, with 80% found just once. This CDR3 has 17 amino acids. Trimming took 3 bases from V and 4 from J; bases not matched to a gene: 14. The germline CDR1 and CDR2 sequences are SSHAT and FNYEAQ (reference sequence). Sequencing was carried out using peripheral blood. This chain uses TRBV7-7 with TRBJ2-5; TRBD1 matches 7 bases. The receptor's source is a man aged 55 to 69 with acute or convalescent COVID-19. The CDR3 loop reads CASSFLQGQSLAETQYF. CDR3 DNA sequence: TGTGCCAGCAGCTTTTTACAGGGACAGTCCCTTGCAGAGACCCAGTACTTC.